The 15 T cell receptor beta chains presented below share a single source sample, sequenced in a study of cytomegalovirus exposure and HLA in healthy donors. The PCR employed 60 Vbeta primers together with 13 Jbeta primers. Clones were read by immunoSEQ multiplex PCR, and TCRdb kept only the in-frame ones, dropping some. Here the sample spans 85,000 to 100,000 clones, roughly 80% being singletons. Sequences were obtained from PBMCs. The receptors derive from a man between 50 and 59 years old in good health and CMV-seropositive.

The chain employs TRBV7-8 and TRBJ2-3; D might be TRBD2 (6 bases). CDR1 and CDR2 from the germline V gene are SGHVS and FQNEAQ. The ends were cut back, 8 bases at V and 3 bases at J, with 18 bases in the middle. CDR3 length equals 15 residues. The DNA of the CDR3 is TGTGCCAGCGGAGTTCTAGCGCACCCGACAGATACGCAGTATTTT. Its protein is CASGVLAHPTDTQYF.

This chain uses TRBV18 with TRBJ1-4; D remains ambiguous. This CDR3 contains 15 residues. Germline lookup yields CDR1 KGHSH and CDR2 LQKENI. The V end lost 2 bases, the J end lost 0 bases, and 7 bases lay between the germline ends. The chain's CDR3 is CASSPTVATNEKLFF. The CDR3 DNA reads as TGTGCCAGCTCACCAACAGTTGCAACTAATGAAAAACTGTTTTTT.

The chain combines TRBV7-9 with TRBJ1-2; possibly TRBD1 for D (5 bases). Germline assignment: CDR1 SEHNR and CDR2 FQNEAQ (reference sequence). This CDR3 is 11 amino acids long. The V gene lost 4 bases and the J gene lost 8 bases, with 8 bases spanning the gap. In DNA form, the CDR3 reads TGTGCCAGCAGCTATACAGGAGGCTACACCTTC. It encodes CASSYTGGYTF.

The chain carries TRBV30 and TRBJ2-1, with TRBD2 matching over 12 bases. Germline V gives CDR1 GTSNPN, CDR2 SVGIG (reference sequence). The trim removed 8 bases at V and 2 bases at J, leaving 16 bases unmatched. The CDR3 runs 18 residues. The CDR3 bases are TGTGCCATACCACACTGGCTAGCGGGGGGGCCGACCTACAATGAGCAGTTCTTC. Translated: CAIPHWLAGGPTYNEQFF. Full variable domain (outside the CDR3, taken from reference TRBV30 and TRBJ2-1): SQTIHQWPATLVQPVGSPLSLECTVEGTSNPNLYWYRQAAGRGLQLLFYSVGIGQISSEVPQNLSASRPQDRQFILSSKKLLLSDSGFYLCAIPHWLAGGPTYNEQFFGPGTRLTVL.

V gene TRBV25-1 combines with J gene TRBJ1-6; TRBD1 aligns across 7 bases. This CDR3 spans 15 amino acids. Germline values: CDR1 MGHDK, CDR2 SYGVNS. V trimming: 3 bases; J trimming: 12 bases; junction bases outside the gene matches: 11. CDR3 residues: CASSDNPTGAVPLHF. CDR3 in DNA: TGTGCCAGCAGTGATAACCCCACAGGGGCTGTACCCCTCCACTTT.

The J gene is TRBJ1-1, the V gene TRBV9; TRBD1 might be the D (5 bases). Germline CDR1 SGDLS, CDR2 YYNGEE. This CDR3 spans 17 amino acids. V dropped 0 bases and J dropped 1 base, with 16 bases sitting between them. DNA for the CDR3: TGTGCCAGCAGCGTAGAGCCCTTGCAGGGCCGGAACACTGAAGCTTTCTTT. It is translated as CASSVEPLQGRNTEAFF. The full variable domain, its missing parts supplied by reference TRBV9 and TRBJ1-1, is DSGVTQTPKHLITATGQRVTLRCSPRSGDLSVYWYQQSLDQGLQFLIQYYNGEERAKGNILERFSAQQFPDLHSELNLSSLELGDSALYFCASSVEPLQGRNTEAFFGQGTRLTVV.

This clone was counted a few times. The CDR3 reads CASRLRGEKLFF. The CDR3 nucleotides read TGTGCCAGCAGGCTTAGAGGCGAAAAACTGTTTTTT. The chain links TRBV7-2 to TRBJ1-4; the D is unclear. This CDR3 has 12 residues. The germline V gene has CDR1 SGHTA and CDR2 FQGNSA. V lost 6 bases and J lost 8, with 10 bases in between.

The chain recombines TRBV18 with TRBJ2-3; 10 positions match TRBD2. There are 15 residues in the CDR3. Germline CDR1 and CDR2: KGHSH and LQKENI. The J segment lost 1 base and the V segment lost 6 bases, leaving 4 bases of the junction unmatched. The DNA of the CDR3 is TGTGCCAGCTCGCTAGCGGGGGCCGGCACAGATACGCAGTATTTT. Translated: CASSLAGAGTDTQYF.

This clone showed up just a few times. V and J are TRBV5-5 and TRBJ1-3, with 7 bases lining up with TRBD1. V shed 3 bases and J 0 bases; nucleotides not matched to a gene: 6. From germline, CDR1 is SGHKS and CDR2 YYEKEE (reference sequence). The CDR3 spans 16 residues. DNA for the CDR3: TGTGCCAGCAGCTCGACAGGGATCAGCTCTGGAAACACCATATATTTT. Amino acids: CASSSTGISSGNTIYF.

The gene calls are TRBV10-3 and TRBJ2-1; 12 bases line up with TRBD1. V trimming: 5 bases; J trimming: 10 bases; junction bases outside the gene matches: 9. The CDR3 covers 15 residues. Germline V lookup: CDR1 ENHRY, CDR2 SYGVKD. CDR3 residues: CAISSGTGGAGEQFF. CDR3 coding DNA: TGTGCCATCAGTTCCGGGACAGGGGGCGCGGGGGAGCAGTTCTTC.

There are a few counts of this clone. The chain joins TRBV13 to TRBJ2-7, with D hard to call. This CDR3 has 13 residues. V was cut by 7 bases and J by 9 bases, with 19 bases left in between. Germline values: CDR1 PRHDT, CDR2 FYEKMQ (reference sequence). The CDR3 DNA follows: TGTGCCAGCACCTTCACCGGTGGGCGTGGGCAGTACTTC. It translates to CASTFTGGRGQYF.

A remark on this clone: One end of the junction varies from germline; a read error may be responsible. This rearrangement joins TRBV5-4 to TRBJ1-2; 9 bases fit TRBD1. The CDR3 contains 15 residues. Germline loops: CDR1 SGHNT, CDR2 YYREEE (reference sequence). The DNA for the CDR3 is TGTGCCAGCAGCAGGACAGGGGACTTAAACTATGGCTACCCCTTC. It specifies CASSRTGDLNYGYPF.

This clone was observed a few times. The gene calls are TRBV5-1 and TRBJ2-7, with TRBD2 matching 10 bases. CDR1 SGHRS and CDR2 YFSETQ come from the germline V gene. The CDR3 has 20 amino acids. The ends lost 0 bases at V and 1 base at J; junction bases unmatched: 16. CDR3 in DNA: TGCGCCAGCAGCTTGGCGGGGTCATTTAGCGGGGGGCTTTCATCCTACGAGCAGTACTTC. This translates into CASSLAGSFSGGLSSYEQYF.

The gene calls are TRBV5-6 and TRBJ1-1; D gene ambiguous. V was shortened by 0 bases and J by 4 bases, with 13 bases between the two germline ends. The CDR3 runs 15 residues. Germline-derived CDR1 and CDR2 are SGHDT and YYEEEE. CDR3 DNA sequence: TGTGCCAGCAGCTTGGTTGGGCAGGCAAGCACTGAAGCTTTCTTT. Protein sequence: CASSLVGQASTEAFF. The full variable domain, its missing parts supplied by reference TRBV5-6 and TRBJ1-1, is DAGVTQSPTHLIKTRGQQVTLRCSPKSGHDTVSWYQQALGQGPQFIFQYYEEEERQRGNFPDRFSGHQFPNYSSELNVNALLLGDSALYLCASSLVGQASTEAFFGQGTRLTVV.

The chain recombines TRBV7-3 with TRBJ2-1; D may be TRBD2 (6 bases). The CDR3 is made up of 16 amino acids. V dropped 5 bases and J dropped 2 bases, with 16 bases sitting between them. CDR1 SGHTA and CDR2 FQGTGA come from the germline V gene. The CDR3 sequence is CASSHGRGGPYNEQFF. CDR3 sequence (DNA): TGTGCCAGCAGCCACGGGCGGGGCGGACCCTACAATGAGCAGTTCTTC.